These 13 T cell receptor beta chains were sequenced from one sample in a study of T-cell reconstitution after alpha-beta-depleted transplantation in children. Unique molecular identifiers were incorporated during preparation of the TCRbeta library. One entry per CDR3 protein results from TCRdb running MiXCR on the PCR reads. The top ten hold about 3.9% of the sample, which has approximately 350,000 distinct CDR3 sequences, about 14% seen once. The sequencing used PBMCs, collected from the stem cell graft. These receptors were taken from a human donor who donated a stem cell graft to a child with Fanconi anemia.

The table lists this clonotype with a few counts. The V call is TRBV11-2, the J call TRBJ2-1, with D possibly matching TRBD1 (6 bases). Trimming removed 4 bases at V and 5 bases at J, with 9 bases between. This CDR3 has 13 residues. CDR1 is SGHAT and CDR2 is FQNNGV in the germline V gene. This CDR3 is CASSWRQDNEQFF. CDR3 nucleotide sequence: TGTGCCAGCAGCTGGAGACAGGACAATGAGCAGTTCTTC.

V and J are TRBV18 and TRBJ2-7, with no clear D. The germline V gene has CDR1 KGHSH and CDR2 LQKENI. This CDR3 has 14 amino acids. Between the trimmed V and J ends, which lost 3 bases and 0 bases, there was a span of 9 bases. The CDR3 reads CASSPGFDSYEQYF. CDR3 coding DNA: TGTGCCAGCTCACCGGGTTTTGACTCCTACGAGCAGTACTTC.

The genes are TRBV27 and TRBJ1-1; D unclear. V was clipped by 6 bases and J by 0 bases, with 14 bases between them. CDR3 length: 15 residues. The V gene's germline CDR1 is MNHEY and CDR2 SMNVEV (reference sequence). The CDR3 sequence: CASSRPGLMNTEAFF. The CDR3, as DNA: TGTGCCAGCAGCCGACCCGGACTTATGAACACTGAAGCTTTCTTT.

This rearrangement joins TRBV18 to TRBJ2-1, with 8 bases aligning to TRBD1. Trimming at V came to 3 bases and at J to 10 bases, leaving 5 bases not matched to a gene. Germline-derived CDR1 and CDR2 are KGHSH and LQKENI. The CDR3 totals 13 residues. CDR3 sequence: CASSPQGAGEQFF. The CDR3, as DNA: TGTGCCAGCTCACCCCAGGGGGCGGGGGAGCAGTTCTTC.

This clonotype showed up just a few times. The V call is TRBV12-3 or TRBV12-4, the J call TRBJ1-6; no clear D gene. The V end was cut by 5 bases, the J end by 10 bases, with 12 bases between. This CDR3 has 13 residues. The CDR3 region has the DNA TGTGCCAGCAGTGTCCGAACGGCCTCACCCCTCCACTTT. Translation: CASSVRTASPLHF.

This clonotype was counted many times. The chain employs TRBV6-6 and TRBJ1-1; possibly TRBD1 for D (5 bases). The CDR3 is made up of 12 amino acids. The germline V gene encodes CDR1 MNHNY and CDR2 SVGAGI (reference sequence). With 7 bases removed from V and 0 bases from J, the gap between germline ends came to 6 bases. The CDR3 is CASKGVNTEAFF. The CDR3 DNA reads as TGTGCCAGCAAAGGGGTGAACACTGAAGCTTTCTTT.

CDR3 bases: TGCGCCAGCAGCCAAGGTCCGGCGTCTGGAAACACCATATATTTT. This gives the protein CASSQGPASGNTIYF. The J gene is TRBJ1-3, the V gene TRBV4-3; no clear D gene. Germline CDR1 and CDR2: LGHNA and YSLEER. The V and J ends lost 1 base and 1 base respectively, with 8 bases between them. The CDR3 contains 15 residues.

The gene calls are TRBV2 and TRBJ1-5, with 7 nucleotides matching TRBD1. The CDR3 extends over 13 amino acids. V lost 4 bases and J lost 7; bases outside the gene matches: 4. Germline assignment: CDR1 SNHLY and CDR2 FYNNEI. CDR3 protein: CASSGRGRQPQHF. The CDR3, as DNA: TGTGCCAGCAGTGGCAGGGGGAGGCAGCCCCAGCATTTT.

This clonotype was counted a few times. The gene calls are TRBV29-1 and TRBJ2-1; TRBD2 is a possible D gene (7 bases). There are 14 residues in the CDR3. V was clipped by 6 bases and J by 6 bases, with 18 bases between them. Germline CDR1 is SQVTM and CDR2 is ANQGSEA. CDR3 bases: TGCAGCGTCCCTAGGGCGGGGGCCTTCAATGAGCAGTTCTTC. As protein: CSVPRAGAFNEQFF.

This sequence joins TRBV6-5 and TRBJ1-2; D remains unclear. The CDR3 has 11 residues. Germline CDR1 and CDR2: MNHEY and SVGAGI. Trimming removed 10 bases from V and 2 bases from J, with 8 bases in between. DNA of the CDR3: TGTGCCACCCACGGCAACTATGGCTACACCTTC. Protein: CATHGNYGYTF.

V gene TRBV4-3 combines with J gene TRBJ1-2; no clear D. Germline V gene lookup returns CDR1 LGHNA and CDR2 YSLEER. Trimming removed 3 bases at V and 5 bases at J, with 16 bases between. This CDR3 is 15 amino acids long. The CDR3 bases are TGCGCCAGCAGCCAGGTAGCCCGAAACTTTTATGGCTACACCTTC. It encodes CASSQVARNFYGYTF.

This clonotype was recorded at least ten times. The chain links TRBV20-1 to TRBJ2-5; 7 nucleotides match TRBD1. This CDR3 is built from 14 residues. Trimming removed 7 bases from V and 3 bases from J; junction bases left unmatched: 11. CDR1 and CDR2 from the germline V gene are DFQATT and SNEGSKA (reference sequence). The CDR3 loop reads CSVLQGSRKETQYF. DNA of the CDR3: TGCAGTGTTCTACAGGGGAGCCGCAAAGAGACCCAGTACTTC.

V and J are TRBV6-1 and TRBJ2-2; weak D call: TRBD2 (6 bases). From germline, CDR1 is MNHNS and CDR2 SASEGT. The ends were cut back, 6 bases at V and 6 bases at J, with 14 bases in the middle. The CDR3 is 14 residues long. CDR3: CASRTYPGAGELFF. CDR3 bases: TGTGCCAGCAGGACTTACCCGGGGGCCGGGGAGCTGTTTTTT.